The clone carrying this TCR beta chain has just a few counts. CDR1 is MNHEY and CDR2 is SMNVEV in the germline V gene (reference sequence). V gave up 0 bases and J gave up 3 bases, with 9 bases separating them. The CDR3 runs 15 residues. A J-beta primer mix and a sample-barcoded 5' primer were used in a second PCR of about 7 to 12 cycles. TCRdb reprocessed the 5' RACE reads with MiXCR, giving one entry per CDR3 protein. The repertoire holds fewer than 1.5 million distinct CDR3 sequences, about 43% seen once, with roughly 7.9% in the top ten. This sample was included in a study of blood T cells in healthy people across ages.

The sample comprised blood. The clonotype comes from a woman under 30 in good health. This chain connects TRBV27 to TRBJ1-5; D may be TRBD1 (6 bases). The CDR3 DNA follows: TGTGCCAGCAGTTTATCTGGGGGCGCCAATCAGCCCCAGCATTTT. Protein product: CASSLSGGANQPQHF.